The present entry profiles one T cell receptor beta chain with its context. TCRdb's table, derived via immunoSEQ multiplex PCR, lists solely in-frame clones and lacks some. This table holds 60,000 to 85,000 clones, more than 85% found once. V lost 2 bases and J lost 5, with 9 bases in between. CDR3 length equals 13 residues. In germline, CDR1 is MNHEY, CDR2 SVGAGI. The sample belongs to a study of T cell changes during pregnancy in multiple sclerosis. This receptor was identified in a female donor with multiple sclerosis, enrolled in a pregnancy study. The specimen was peripheral blood, collected in the first trimester of pregnancy. V is TRBV6-5 and J is TRBJ2-5; perhaps TRBD1 as D (5 bases). In DNA form, the CDR3 reads TGTGCCAGCAGTTACAGGGGTCCGGAGACCCAGTACTTC. Its protein is CASSYRGPETQYF.